This T cell receptor beta chain was sequenced in a study of regulatory T cells in long-lasting Graves disease (TCRdb year 2021). With regard to the full study: Patients with newly diagnosed Graves' disease had been on antithyroid drugs for under 3 months. Peripheral blood TCR sequencing and RNA sequencing compared persistent Graves' disease patients with newly diagnosed Graves' disease patients. The study took place in China and was registered as a clinical trial. TCR sequencing covered 13 persistent and around 20 newly diagnosed Graves' disease patients, around 35 samples in total.

The full study reports these points: As a limitation, the authors acknowledged that the small sample size may reduce accuracy. The study examined only peripheral blood because the primary lesion, thyroid tissue, could not be accessed. Preferential use of TRBV28, TRBJ1-2 and TRBJ2-5 was observed in persistent disease, whereas TRBV20-1 and TRBJ2-1 were favored in newly diagnosed disease. Persistent patients shared more public clonotypes among themselves (around 3,000) than newly diagnosed patients did (more than 850). Sequencing and analysis were limited to the TCR beta chain. Lower TCR Shannon entropy and fewer highly expanded clones were observed in persistent Graves' disease patients than in newly diagnosed patients, which suggested clonal expansion.

Library creation used multiplex PCR. Instrument used: Illumina HiSeq 4000. iRepertoire HTBI primers and Arm-PCR amplification of CDR3 regions were used to construct TCR beta libraries. Before sequencing, the PCR products underwent gel purification. In the source study's methods: Gene usage analysis of CDR3 amino acid clonotypes used the approximately 62 TRBV and 12 to 15 TRBJ segments found across samples. Filtered high-quality paired reads were merged into contigs using COPE and FqMerger. BLAST was used to align contigs to IMGT TRBV, TRBD and TRBJ reference genes, and CDR3 was defined according to IMGT. Any clonotype with a frequency above 0.1% was classified as a highly expanded clone. Repertoire diversity was measured by Shannon entropy, and V-J evenness by the Gini coefficient. Public clonotypes were defined as clonotypes shared by more than one individual. Using fastp trimming at Q25 and MiXCR clonotype assembly, TCRdb reanalyzed the public sequencing data and kept in-frame beta chains. Each entry merges the rows of one CDR3 protein and shows their most common DNA and genes. For this entry, the V and J calls and clone size follow TCRdb and not the study's own pipeline. This sample is represented by a few hundred thousand distinct CDR3 sequences; 14% of them were singletons. Clones ranked in the top ten supply around a sixth of the sample.

The CDR3 numbers 17 residues from cysteine through phenylalanine. This entry keeps only the CDR3 DNA: 51 bases, framed from base 1. The germline V gene supplies CDR1 MGHRA and CDR2 YSYEKL. V loses 0 bases of germline sequence and J loses 2 bases, and the interval between the two ends is 14 bases. Taken with the paper, the label for time point translates to: newly diagnosed GD, antithyroid drugs for less than 3 months. For both TCR sequencing and RNA sequencing, RNA was extracted from PBMCs in TRIzol. The diagnosis of Graves' disease was made according to American Thyroid Association guidelines. The patients came from an endocrinology department in Xi'an, China. Each patient gave approximately 10 milliliters of peripheral blood, collected in an EDTA anticoagulant tube. Ficoll Paque Plus density gradient separation was used to isolate PBMCs, and no additional T cell sorting was done. An Agilent 2100 Bioanalyzer and agarose gel were used to assess RNA quality, and a NanoDrop 2000 was used to measure RNA concentration.

A remark on this clonotype: What this receptor recognizes is not known. Within one base of it there is no much larger clone, and no base qualities were kept.

The same specimen was also included in a second study, on T cells in Graves' hyperthyroidism and ophthalmopathy. Drawing on the second study: Graves' hyperthyroidism was defined as stable when no progression to ophthalmopathy occurred over 18 months of follow-up. The hyperthyroidism patients were between 18 and 65 years old and newly diagnosed, with a disease duration of less than 2 months. Exclusion was applied to patients with uncontrolled infections, other autoimmune diseases, pregnancy or lactation. Clinical symptoms, serum thyroxine and TRAb, thyroid ultrasound, and orbital computed tomography formed the basis for the diagnoses. The first round of RT-PCR for the TCR CDR3 was performed with the HTBI primer set and the Qiagen OneStep RT-PCR kit. Most expanded thyroid clonotypes (frequency above 0.001) were also detected in blood, suggesting blood repertoires may reflect thyroid immune responses. Ophthalmopathy was separated from stable hyperthyroidism by a 13 V-J signature model, with about 86% sensitivity and roughly 81% specificity obtained in cross-validation and 80%/75% obtained in testing. During validation, the model predicted progression to ophthalmopathy a median of approximately 6 months ahead of onset, with around 70% sensitivity and about 75% specificity. A discovery cohort of about 95 patients, 43 with Graves' ophthalmopathy and about 58 with stable Graves' hyperthyroidism, was used to find distinguishing TCR V-J signatures. An independent validation cohort of 18 to 20 hyperthyroidism patients and approximately 15 patients who later progressed to ophthalmopathy tested prospective prediction of ophthalmopathy. The 75 to 100 discovery patients were randomly split 7:3 into training and test sets. In addition, the study compared T-cell repertoires in thyroid tissue and in blood from a handful of Graves' hyperthyroidism patients. After sampling, hyperthyroidism patients received methimazole starting at 30 mg daily, and ophthalmopathy patients received high-dose intravenous methylprednisolone. A second multiplex PCR round built the libraries, followed by size selection and purification. Sequencing of the libraries was done on an Illumina HiSeq2000 using paired-end 100 bp reads. SOAPnuke was used to process the raw data, throwing out any read that contained adapters or uncalled bases, had a mean Phred below 15, or lacked an exact constant-primer or identifier match. COPE v1.2.5 was used to merge high-quality paired reads, and clonotypes were defined as unique nucleotide sequences. MiTCR v1.1 was used to align the clonotypes against IMGT TRBV, TRBD and TRBJ reference segments. Only V-J combinations with frequency above 0.0001, covering 99% to 99.2% of repertoires, were analysed. A TCS score was defined as the ratio of F50 (clonal expansion) to E x V (chaos), with BLOSUM62-based TCRdist applied between CDR3 peptides within each V-J. Welch's t-statistics and random forest reduced roughly 540 V-J features to under 15, which were used in a naive Bayes classifier (R e1071). Sample size was not statistically predetermined, and investigators were not blinded to group allocation. According to the paper, TCR Vbeta CDR3 sequencing was carried out on over 130 peripheral blood samples, which came from over 40 ophthalmopathy, about 75 hyperthyroidism and approximately 17 progressor patients.

This clonotype originated in a woman in her 50s with Graves disease. Donor details come from another sample of the same person, matched by shared clones. This chain joins TRBV4-1 to TRBJ2-1, with no confident D gene call. The input for sequencing was peripheral blood mononuclear cells (PBMCs), taken at new diagnosis, from a patient treated with antithyroid drugs. The DNA sequence reads TGCGCCAGCAGCCAAGATACTGGCCGAGGCCCCTACAATGAGCAGTTCTTC. This translates into CASSQDTGRGPYNEQFF.